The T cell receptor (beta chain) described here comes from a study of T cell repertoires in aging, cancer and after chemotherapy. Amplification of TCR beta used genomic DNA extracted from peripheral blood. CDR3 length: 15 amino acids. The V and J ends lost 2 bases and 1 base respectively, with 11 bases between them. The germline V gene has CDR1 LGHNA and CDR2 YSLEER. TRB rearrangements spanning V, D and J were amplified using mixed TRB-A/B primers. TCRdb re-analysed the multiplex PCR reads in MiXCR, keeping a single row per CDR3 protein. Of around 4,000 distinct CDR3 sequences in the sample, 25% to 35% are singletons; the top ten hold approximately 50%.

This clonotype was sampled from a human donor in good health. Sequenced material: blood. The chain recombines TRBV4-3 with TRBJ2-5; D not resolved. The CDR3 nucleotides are TGCGCCAGCAGCCAATATGAAACATCCCAAGAGACCCAGTACTTC. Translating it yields CASSQYETSQETQYF.